This TCR beta chain was sequenced in a study of blood T cell repertoires in COVID-19. This CDR3 region has 11 residues. The V gene's germline CDR1 is GTSNPN and CDR2 SVGIG (reference sequence). Trimming removed 0 bases at V and 12 bases at J, with 12 bases between. How the authors handled the data: It was from reference gene primer amplification that nucleated cell counts were estimated. Method: immunoSEQ multiplex PCR; TCRdb's copy keeps in-frame clones and lacks some. V, J and clone size reflect that table, while D and trimming were determined from the DNA. Of under 150,000 clones in the sample, 75% to 90% were seen once.

The V and J genes are TRBV30 and TRBJ2-7, with D unclear. The sample was peripheral blood. The receptor was derived from a woman in her forties or fifties who had recovered from COVID-19. CDR3 region: CAWSVSRIRYF. As DNA, the CDR3 is TGTGCCTGGAGTGTTTCGCGGATTCGGTACTTC.